The rows below give T cell receptor beta chains drawn from one sample of a study of blood T cell repertoires in COVID-19. The data were produced by immunoSEQ multiplex PCR, yet TCRdb's version contains in-frame clones alone and is incomplete. The repertoire consists of hundreds of thousands of clones, with 90% occurring once and the leading ten covering 1.5% to 2%. Source material: PBMCs or T cells enriched from blood (not recorded which). The receptor set was obtained from a woman under 30 with acute COVID-19. The CDR3 runs from the conserved cysteine through the conserved F or W. The D gene is left open where the match is weak. Clone size, where shown, is once, few, many, or a class for clones that have expanded.

TRBJ2-1 NA NA TRBV12-5 13 CASGLTDYNEQFF TGTGCTAGTGGCCTGACAGATTACAATGAGCAGTTCTTC
TRBJ2-3 TRBD2 once TRBV6-2/TRBV6-3 21 CASSYRVPGLAGVDSTDTQYF TGTGCCAGCAGTTACCGCGTCCCGGGACTAGCGGGAGTTGATTCTACAGATACGCAGTATTTT
TRBJ2-3 NA NA TRBV5-1 12 CASSSESDTQYF TGCGCCAGCAGTTCGGAGTCAGATACGCAGTATTTT
TRBJ2-5 TRBD2 NA TRBV19 17 CASTLNPGTSSKETQYF TGTGCCAGTACCTTGAACCCCGGGACTAGCTCTAAAGAGACCCAGTACTTC
TRBJ1-6 NA NA TRBV5-1 14 CASSLEGAAALLHF TGCGCCAGCAGCTTGGAAGGGGCCGCAGCACTCCTCCACTTT
TRBJ1-6 TRBD1 NA TRBV7-2 14 CASSALQGYSPLHF TGTGCCAGCAGCGCGTTACAGGGGTACTCACCCCTCCACTTT
TRBJ2-2 NA NA TRBV2 12 CASSIRTGELFF TGTGCCAGCAGTATCCGGACCGGGGAGCTGTTTTTT
TRBJ1-4 TRBD1 few TRBV4-3 16 CASSQVSGQNNEKLFF TGCGCCAGCAGCCAAGTATCGGGACAGAATAATGAAAAACTGTTTTTT
TRBJ2-3 TRBD2 NA TRBV6-5 13 CASRFGGDGTQYF TGTGCCAGCAGATTTGGGGGGGACGGTACGCAGTATTTT
TRBJ2-7 NA NA TRBV18 14 CASSPDGGSYEQYF TGTGCCAGCTCGCCCGACGGGGGCTCCTACGAGCAGTACTTC
TRBJ1-5 NA NA TRBV4-3 14 CASSQGVGSQPQHF TGCGCCAGCAGCCAAGGAGTCGGGAGTCAGCCCCAGCATTTT
TRBJ2-7 NA NA TRBV19 14 CASSILGGKGEQYF TGTGCCAGTAGTATTCTTGGAGGAAAGGGCGAGCAGTACTTC
TRBJ1-1 NA NA TRBV25-1 12 CASSENRVAAFF TGTGCCAGCAGTGAGAACAGGGTTGCAGCTTTCTTT
TRBJ1-2 NA NA TRBV5-8 15 CASSLIRVGEDGYTF TGTGCCAGCAGCTTGATTCGGGTTGGGGAGGATGGCTACACCTTC
TRBJ2-5 NA NA TRBV4-3 16 CASSQDVARGAETQYF TGCGCCAGCAGCCAAGATGTGGCCAGGGGGGCAGAGACCCAGTACTTC
TRBJ2-7 TRBD2 NA TRBV9 17 CASSTRRREAPIYEQYF TGTGCCAGCAGCACTAGACGCCGGGAGGCCCCAATCTACGAGCAGTACTTC
TRBJ2-1 TRBD2 NA TRBV6-5 15 CASSPPSGSWYEQFF TGTGCCAGCAGCCCCCCTAGCGGGAGTTGGTATGAGCAGTTCTTC
TRBJ2-2 NA NA TRBV6-5 13 CASIPGVTGELFF TGTGCCAGCATTCCCGGGGTCACCGGGGAGCTGTTTTTT
TRBJ2-3 NA NA TRBV7-2 15 CASSFIGGSTDTQYF TGTGCCAGCAGCTTTATCGGCGGGAGCACAGATACGCAGTATTTT
TRBJ1-1 TRBD1 NA TRBV11-3 9 CASSTTGNF TGTGCCAGCAGCACGACAGGGAACTTT
TRBJ2-1 TRBD2 NA TRBV19 19 CASSMSPLLSGRRDDEQFF TGTGCCAGTAGTATGTCCCCCCTCCTTAGCGGGAGGAGAGATGATGAGCAGTTCTTC
TRBJ2-3 NA NA TRBV28 14 CASSLSGPTYTQYF TGTGCCAGCAGTCTCAGCGGACCCACATATACGCAGTATTTT
TRBJ2-2 TRBD2 NA TRBV7-6 15 CASSLGLAGVGELFF TGTGCCAGCAGCTTGGGACTAGCGGGAGTTGGGGAGCTGTTTTTT